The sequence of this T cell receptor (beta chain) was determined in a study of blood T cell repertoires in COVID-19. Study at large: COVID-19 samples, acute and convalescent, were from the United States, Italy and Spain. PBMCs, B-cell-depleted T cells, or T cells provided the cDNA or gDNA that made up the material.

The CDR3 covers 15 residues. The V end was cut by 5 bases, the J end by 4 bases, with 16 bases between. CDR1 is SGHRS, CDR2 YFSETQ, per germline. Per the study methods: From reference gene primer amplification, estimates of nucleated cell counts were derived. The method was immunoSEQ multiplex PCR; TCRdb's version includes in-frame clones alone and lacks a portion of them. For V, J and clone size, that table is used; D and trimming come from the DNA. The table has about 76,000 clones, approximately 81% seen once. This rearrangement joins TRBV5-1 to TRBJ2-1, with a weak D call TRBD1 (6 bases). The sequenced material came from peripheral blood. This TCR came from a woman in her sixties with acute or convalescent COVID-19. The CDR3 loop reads CASSWAGEIYNEQFF. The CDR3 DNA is TGCGCCAGCAGTTGGGCAGGGGAAATATACAATGAGCAGTTCTTC.